These 24 T cell receptor beta chains were sequenced from one sample in a study of CD8 T cells in Susac syndrome. It was with random hexamers that roughly 0.45 to 1 ug RNA was reverse transcribed. One entry per CDR3 protein, called by TCRdb with MiXCR from the immunoSEQ multiplex PCR reads. The data show some 260,000 distinct CDR3 sequences, around 84% seen once. Specimen: CD8+ T cells from PBMCs. These receptors came from a human donor with multiple sclerosis.

V usage is TRBV19 and J usage is TRBJ2-1; no definite D call. CDR3 length: 15 amino acids. Germline lookup yields CDR1 LNHDA and CDR2 SQIVND (reference sequence). Trimming removed 1 base from V and 2 bases from J, with 9 bases in between. The CDR3 sequence is CASSIAPGAYNEQFF. The CDR3 DNA reads as TGTGCCAGTAGTATAGCCCCCGGCGCCTACAATGAGCAGTTCTTC.

J is TRBJ1-3 and V is TRBV7-9; no clear D. Germline-derived CDR1 and CDR2 are SEHNR and FQNEAQ (reference sequence). This CDR3 region has 15 residues. Trimming cost V 6 bases and J 0 bases, with 12 bases left between them. The CDR3 sequence: CASRNGPSSGNTIYF. The CDR3 DNA follows: TGTGCCAGCAGAAATGGACCCAGCTCTGGAAACACCATATATTTT.

This chain connects TRBV20-1 to TRBJ1-4; perhaps TRBD1 as D (5 bases). V lost 6 bases and J 8 bases, leaving 19 bases between the germline ends. The germline gives CDR1 DFQATT, CDR2 SNEGSKA (reference sequence). CDR3 length equals 14 residues. CDR3 residues: CSAQDGTYDEKLFF. CDR3 DNA sequence: TGCAGTGCCCAGGACGGGACCTACGACGAAAAACTGTTTTTT.

The rearrangement uses TRBV24-1 and TRBJ2-2; maybe TRBD1 (5 bases). V was shortened by 0 bases and J by 6 bases, with 10 bases between the two germline ends. Germline CDR1 is KGHDR and CDR2 is SFDVKD. CDR3 length equals 15 residues. The CDR3 DNA is TGTGCCACCAGTGATTTGGTGACAGCTTCCGGGGAGCTGTTTTTT. Amino acid sequence: CATSDLVTASGELFF.

V and J are TRBV7-9 and TRBJ2-1; TRBD2 matches at 10 bases. Germline V gene sequence: CDR1 SEHNR, CDR2 FQNEAQ (reference sequence). This CDR3 region has 15 residues. V lost 4 bases and J lost 7; bases outside the gene matches: 7. CDR3 loop: CASSSLAGEWNEQFF. CDR3 in DNA: TGTGCCAGCAGCTCGCTAGCGGGAGAGTGGAATGAGCAGTTCTTC.

The chain has TRBV10-3 and TRBJ2-7; D remains unclear. V gave up 6 bases and J gave up 0 bases, with 3 bases separating them. The germline CDR1 and CDR2 sequences are ENHRY and SYGVKD. The CDR3 loop spans 11 amino acids. The CDR3 sequence: CAIRASYEQYF. The CDR3 bases are TGTGCCATCAGAGCCTCCTACGAGCAGTACTTC.

This clonotype was counted a single time. This rearrangement joins TRBV27 to TRBJ2-7; D perhaps matches TRBD1 (6 bases). The V gene's germline CDR1 is MNHEY and CDR2 SMNVEV (reference sequence). The ends were cut back, 6 bases at V and 3 bases at J, with 12 bases in the middle. The CDR3 has 13 residues. CDR3 bases: TGTGCCAGCAGAAGGACAGCCAACTACGAGCAGTACTTC. It encodes CASRRTANYEQYF.

This clonotype was seen a single time. This rearrangement joins TRBV27 to TRBJ2-3; 7 nucleotides align to TRBD2. CDR1 is MNHEY, CDR2 SMNVEV, per germline (reference sequence). The ends lost 3 bases at V and 3 bases at J; junction bases unmatched: 12. CDR3 length: 17 residues. CDR3 protein: CASSFGPGSGRTDTQYF. For the CDR3, the DNA is TGTGCCAGCAGTTTCGGGCCGGGTAGCGGGCGGACAGATACGCAGTATTTT.

The rearrangement joins TRBV7-9 to TRBJ2-7, with D perhaps assigned TRBD1 or TRBD2 (5 bases each). Germline CDR1 SEHNR, CDR2 FQNEAQ (reference sequence). The CDR3 loop spans 14 amino acids. V shed 5 bases and J shed 6 bases, with 17 bases lying between them. CDR3 region: CASSPWDGRTEQYF. In nucleotides, the CDR3 is TGTGCCAGCAGCCCCTGGGACGGCCGGACCGAGCAGTACTTC.

V and J are TRBV4-2 and TRBJ2-7, with no clear D. Germline CDR1 and CDR2: LGHNA and YNFKEQ. This CDR3 is 16 amino acids long. V was cut by 1 base and J by 5 bases, with 18 bases left in between. The CDR3 sequence: CASSQGDETPAHEQYF. In nucleotides, the CDR3 is TGTGCCAGCAGCCAAGGAGACGAGACCCCCGCACACGAGCAGTACTTC.

This sequence joins TRBV10-3 and TRBJ1-6; 12 nucleotides align to TRBD1. Germline CDR1 reads ENHRY; CDR2 reads SYGVKD. This CDR3 is built from 16 residues. V lost 6 bases and J lost 7; bases outside the gene matches: 7. DNA of the CDR3: TGTGCCATCAGCCAAGGGACAGGGGGCTGGAATTCACCCCTCCACTTT. Translation gives CAISQGTGGWNSPLHF.

This clonotype showed up just once. The chain carries TRBV9 and TRBJ2-1, with D possibly TRBD2 on 6 matching bases. Trimming stripped 7 bases from V and 1 base from J, with 18 bases between. The CDR3 contains 16 residues. The germline gives CDR1 SGDLS, CDR2 YYNGEE. CDR3 DNA sequence: TGTGCCAGCCGCGACGGGGGAAGATCATCCTACAATGAGCAGTTCTTC. Encoded protein: CASRDGGRSSYNEQFF.

The V gene is TRBV9, the J gene TRBJ2-3; possibly TRBD2 for D (5 bases). The V end lost 4 bases, the J end lost 1 base, and 16 bases lay between the germline ends. There are 16 residues in the CDR3. The germline V gene has CDR1 SGDLS and CDR2 YYNGEE. The CDR3 loop reads CASSSGGPLGTDTQYF. The CDR3 DNA is TGTGCCAGCAGCTCAGGAGGCCCTCTCGGCACAGATACGCAGTATTTT.

Here the CDR3 DNA reads TGTGCCAGCAGCTTTGGACGGGAGAGTACCTACAATGAGCAGTTCTTC. Its protein is CASSFGRESTYNEQFF. The rearrangement joins TRBV7-9 to TRBJ2-1; D perhaps matches TRBD2 (6 bases). Trimming cost V 3 bases and J 2 bases, with 14 bases left between them. The CDR3 is 16 amino acids. In germline, CDR1 is SEHNR, CDR2 FQNEAQ (reference sequence).

This rearrangement joins TRBV27 to TRBJ1-2; 10 bases agree with TRBD1. V dropped 9 bases and J dropped 8; count of bases not matched to a gene: 6. Germline V CDR1 and CDR2: MNHEY, SMNVEV (reference sequence). This CDR3 has 12 residues. CDR3 protein: CASRQGAVGYTF. CDR3 in DNA: TGTGCCAGTCGACAGGGGGCGGTAGGCTACACCTTC.

The DNA of the CDR3 is TGTGCCAGCAGCGCCCTGGCGGGAGTTCCAGAGACCCAGTACTTC. Protein: CASSALAGVPETQYF. The V and J genes are TRBV7-2 and TRBJ2-5; 7 nucleotides match TRBD2. CDR1 SGHTA and CDR2 FQGNSA come from the germline V gene. V lost 5 bases to trimming and J lost 4 bases; unmatched junction nucleotides: 10. The CDR3 totals 15 residues. The whole variable domain, remainder taken from reference TRBV7-2 and TRBJ2-5, is GAGVSQSPSNKVTEKGKDVELRCDPISGHTALYWYRQSLGQGLEFLIYFQGNSAPDKSGLPSDRFSAERTGGSVSTLTIQRTQQEDSAVYLCASSALAGVPETQYFGPGTRLLVL.

V and J are TRBV4-1 and TRBJ2-7; TRBD2 might be the D (5 bases). V was cut by 0 bases and J by 5 bases, with 11 bases left in between. The CDR3 consists of 14 residues. Germline V gene data show CDR1 as MGHRA and CDR2 as YSYEKL. In DNA, the CDR3 is TGCGCCAGCAGCCAAGATCGTCTCGGGGACGAGCAGTACTTC. Translation: CASSQDRLGDEQYF.

The chain carries TRBV28 and TRBJ2-7, with D perhaps matching TRBD1 (6 bases). V lost 6 bases to trimming and J lost 1 base, with 16 bases between them. This CDR3 spans 15 amino acids. Looked up from germline, CDR1 is MDHEN and CDR2 is SYDVKM. CDR3 in amino acids: CASSLQYRASYEQYF. CDR3 coding DNA: TGTGCCAGCAGCCTACAATACAGGGCTTCCTACGAGCAGTACTTC.

The V call is TRBV28, the J call TRBJ2-4; D call uncertain. Germline V gene lookup returns CDR1 MDHEN and CDR2 SYDVKM. The CDR3 has 16 amino acids. V was shortened by 6 bases and J by 0 bases, with 15 bases between the two germline ends. The CDR3 nucleotides are TGTGCCAGCAGCTTGCCGCCCTTTATAGCCAAAAACATTCAGTACTTC. Translated: CASSLPPFIAKNIQYF. The full variable domain, with the rest looked up from reference TRBV28 and TRBJ2-4, is DVKVTQSSRYLVKRTGEKVFLECVQDMDHENMFWYRQDPGLGLRLIYFSYDVKMKEKGDIPEGYSVSREKKERFSLILESASTNQTSMYLCASSLPPFIAKNIQYFGAGTRLSVL.

The table lists this clonotype with a count of one. The chain employs TRBV5-5 and TRBJ1-2, with 8 bases lining up with TRBD1. The CDR3 loop spans 14 amino acids. The V and J ends lost 3 bases and 2 bases, in that order; junction bases with no gene match: 3. CDR1 and CDR2 (germline): SGHKS, YYEKEE (reference sequence). The CDR3 loop is CASSSDRENYGYTF. In DNA form, the CDR3 reads TGTGCCAGCAGCTCGGACAGGGAAAACTATGGCTACACCTTC.

This chain links TRBV5-5 with TRBJ2-1, with 8 bases fitting TRBD2. The CDR3 runs to 15 residues. The V gene end was trimmed by 4 bases and the J gene end by 1 base; junction bases not matched to a gene: 4. Looked up from germline, CDR1 is SGHKS and CDR2 is YYEKEE (reference sequence). The CDR3, as DNA: TGTGCCAGCAGCCCGGGACTAGTTTCCTACAATGAGCAGTTCTTC. As protein: CASSPGLVSYNEQFF. Supplemented by reference TRBV5-5 and TRBJ2-1, the full variable domain reads DAGVTQSPTHLIKTRGQQVTLRCSPISGHKSVSWYQQVLGQGPQFIFQYYEKEERGRGNFPDRFSARQFPNYSSELNVNALLLGDSALYLCASSPGLVSYNEQFFGPGTRLTVL.

This clonotype was counted a single time. The CDR3 DNA is TGTGCCAGCAGGGAGGACAGGGGCAACACTGAAGCTTTCTTT. Translated: CASREDRGNTEAFF. The V gene is TRBV6-1, the J gene TRBJ1-1; TRBD1 aligns across 9 bases. The CDR3 sequence is 14 residues long. The germline gives CDR1 MNHNS, CDR2 SASEGT. With V trimmed by 6 bases and J by 2 bases, 4 bases remained unmatched.

The chain employs TRBV7-9 and TRBJ2-3; 13 nucleotides align to TRBD2. Germline V CDR1 and CDR2: SEHNR, FQNEAQ (reference sequence). V gave up 11 bases and J gave up 5 bases; unmatched junction bases: 7. This CDR3 spans 14 amino acids. CDR3: CAATSGRERDTQYF. As DNA, the CDR3 is TGTGCCGCCACTAGCGGGAGGGAGAGAGATACGCAGTATTTT.

J is TRBJ1-1 and V is TRBV4-1, with D possibly matching TRBD1 (5 bases). Germline V gene lookup returns CDR1 MGHRA and CDR2 YSYEKL. The CDR3 sequence is 14 residues long. V lost 6 bases and J lost 4, with 15 bases in between. This CDR3 is CASRIARGGTEAFF. The CDR3 DNA reads TGCGCCAGCAGAATTGCCCGGGGGGGCACTGAAGCTTTCTTT.